This TCR beta chain derives from a study of T-cell memory formation after mild COVID-19. Across the study: The two donors had largely donor-specific TCR clusters. Overall study findings and caveats: Later expanders leaned toward CD4+, whereas clones contracting from day 15 to 85 were balanced CD4/CD8. The study found contracting CD4+ clones mainly in CM and EM and contracting CD8+ clones in EMRA.

TCRdb analysed the 5' RACE reads with MiXCR anew, one entry per CDR3 protein. The sample has about 340,000 distinct CDR3 sequences, 21% seen once. In this sample, this clonotype turned up a few times. No antigen is known for it. Material: PBMCs or a T cell subset sorted from them (not recorded which). The sequence was obtained from an adult woman who had mild COVID-19 (a few samples of this study predate the infection). Cell type and time point are not known.

As DNA, the CDR3 is TGTGCCAGCAGCGCCCGGGACAGGGGTGTTCCTGAAGCTTTCTTT. Protein product: CASSARDRGVPEAFF. This chain links TRBV7-8 with TRBJ1-1; 10 bases map to TRBD1. Germline V gene data show CDR1 as SGHVS and CDR2 as FQNEAQ. The CDR3 totals 15 residues. V shed 5 bases and J 6 bases; nucleotides not matched to a gene: 9.